The present entry profiles one T cell receptor (beta chain) with its context. The table lists this clonotype with a few counts. No cognate antigen has been identified for it. No base quality values were provided; no much bigger clone lies one nucleotide off. V loses 6 bases of germline sequence and J loses 3 bases, and the interval between the two ends is 12 bases. From the cysteine through the phenylalanine, the CDR3 covers 13 amino acids. The entry retains the CDR3 DNA only, 39 bases that are in frame from base 1. According to the germline V gene (reference sequence), CDR1 reads MNHEY and CDR2 reads SMNVEV. Amplification of TCR beta CDR3 regions was carried out from RNA transcripts. For the first round of RT-PCR on the TCR CDR3, the HTBI primer set was used together with the Qiagen OneStep RT-PCR kit. Libraries were constructed in a second round of multiplex PCR, after which size selection and purification were performed. Sequencing of the libraries was done on an Illumina HiSeq2000 using paired-end 100 bp reads. Processing in the source paper ran as follows. SOAPnuke was used to process the raw data, removing reads that contained adapters or uncalled bases, had a mean Phred below 15, or lacked an exact match to the constant primer or identifier. High-quality paired reads were merged using COPE v1.2.5, and each unique nucleotide sequence was defined as a clonotype. Clonotypes were aligned to IMGT TRBV, TRBD and TRBJ reference segments using MiTCR v1.1. The analysis included only V-J combinations with a frequency above 0.0001, which together covered about 99% of the repertoires. A TCS score was defined as the ratio of F50 (clonal expansion) to E x V (chaos), with BLOSUM62-based TCRdist applied between CDR3 peptides within each V-J. Welch's t-statistics and random forest reduced around 510 V-J features to roughly 13, which were used in a naive Bayes classifier (R e1071). TCRdb reprocessing: public reads trimmed at Q25 with fastp, clones called with MiXCR, in-frame beta chains kept. Entries that share a CDR3 protein sequence are merged under the most common genes and DNA. TCRdb's processing, not the authors' own work, is the source of the V and J calls. This sample has about 560,000 distinct CDR3 sequences in its table, and 15% to 20% of those were observed once. The ten largest clonotypes hold approximately 20% of the sample.

This specimen comes from a study of T cells in Graves' hyperthyroidism and ophthalmopathy (dated by TCRdb to about 2019). Some background on the complete study: Peripheral blood samples were taken at the time of initial diagnosis, prior to any treatment. To identify TCR V-J signatures that set the groups apart, the researchers used a discovery cohort of 100 patients, made up of 40 to 45 with Graves' ophthalmopathy and some 60 with stable Graves' hyperthyroidism. An independent validation cohort of around 19 hyperthyroidism patients and approximately 17 patients who later progressed to ophthalmopathy tested prospective prediction of ophthalmopathy. The 100 discovery patients were randomly split 7:3 into training and test sets. The study also compared thyroid tissue and blood T-cell repertoires from roughly 6 Graves' hyperthyroidism patients. Once sampling was done, hyperthyroidism patients were given methimazole at a starting dose of 30 mg daily, whereas ophthalmopathy patients were given high-dose intravenous methylprednisolone. The paper reports TCR Vbeta CDR3 sequencing of about 140 peripheral blood samples: 43 ophthalmopathy, under 85 hyperthyroidism and around 17 progressor patients. What the work shows at the level of the full study, not this receptor alone: Most expanded thyroid clonotypes (frequency above 0.001) were also detected in blood, suggesting blood repertoires may reflect thyroid immune responses. Ophthalmopathy was separated from stable hyperthyroidism by a 13 V-J signature model, with about 86% sensitivity and about 81% specificity obtained in cross-validation and 80%/75% obtained in testing. Sample size was not statistically predetermined, and investigators were not blinded to group allocation. In validation, progression to ophthalmopathy was predicted by the model with nearly 71% sensitivity and 72% to 85% specificity, a median of roughly six months before onset.

A patient counted as having stable Graves' hyperthyroidism if no progression to ophthalmopathy occurred over 18 months of follow-up. The hyperthyroidism patients were between 18 and 65 years old and newly diagnosed, with a disease duration of less than 2 months. Exclusion was applied to patients with uncontrolled infections, other autoimmune diseases, pregnancy or lactation. Diagnoses relied on clinical symptoms, serum thyroxine and TRAb, thyroid ultrasound and orbital computed tomography. Ficoll-Paque density gradient centrifugation was used to isolate PBMCs from 8 to 10 ml of fresh peripheral blood. Total RNA was extracted with Trizol reagent, and quality was checked on an Agilent 2100 Bioanalyzer.

The chain is made from TRBV27 and TRBJ2-7, with TRBD1 tentatively as D gene (5 bases match). Sequenced input: blood. The sequence derives from a woman younger than 30 with Graves' hyperthyroidism. The CDR3 protein: CASRGLGFYEQYF. The DNA is as follows: TGTGCCAGCAGGGGGCTGGGTTTCTACGAGCAGTACTTC.